The clone carrying this T cell receptor beta chain was seen a few times. This entry is derived from a study of blood T cell repertoires in COVID-19. Study-level information: The samples span acute and convalescent COVID-19 from the United States, Italy and Spain. Sources were T cells, B-cell-depleted T cells, or PBMCs; the material itself was cDNA or gDNA.

Trimming took 6 bases from V and 3 from J, leaving 14 bases between them. Germline CDR1 MNHEY, CDR2 SVGAGI. The CDR3 is 14 amino acids. In the study's own analysis: Reference gene primer amplification gave nucleated cell count estimates. TCRdb keeps only in-frame clones here, not all; method: immunoSEQ multiplex PCR. That table gives V, J and clone size, and the DNA gave D and trimming. The table records about 140,000 clones, 60% to 80% of them present only once. The source is a woman between 45 and 65 years old with active or convalescent COVID-19. Sample: peripheral blood. The rearrangement uses TRBV6-5 and TRBJ1-1; unclear D gene. The CDR3 reads CASSPINMDTEAFF. The CDR3 region has the DNA TGTGCCAGCAGCCCGATCAACATGGACACTGAAGCTTTCTTT.